The rows below give T cell receptor beta chains drawn from one sample of a study of T-cell reconstitution after alpha-beta-depleted transplantation in children. Using its own MiXCR run on the PCR reads, TCRdb lists one record per CDR3 protein. The sample records about 460,000 distinct CDR3 sequences, 9.5% to 12% being singletons. Sequenced here: PBMCs, mostly from graft donor cells, sampled 180 days after TCRalphabeta/CD19-depleted stem cell transplant. The receptor set was obtained from a female patient aged 2-15 years who had a stem cell transplant for aplastic anemia, so the T cells may come from the graft donor. Each CDR3 is given with its conserved first and last residue. A D gene is named only where the DNA matches it firmly. Not all rows give a size; the values are once, few, many and, for expanded clones, a class.

j_call: TRBJ2-1
v_call: TRBV7-2
cdr3_length: 16
clone_size: few
d_call: NA
cdr3_nt: TGTGCCAGCAGCTTGGTTAGCGGCCCCGGTTTTGAAAAGCAGTTCTTC
cdr3_aa: CASSLVSGPGFEKQFF

j_call: TRBJ2-4
v_call: TRBV11-2
cdr3_length: 18
clone_size: few
d_call: TRBD2
cdr3_nt: TGTGCCAGCAGTTCCTACGGGACTAGCGGATTAGCCAAAAACATTCAGTACTTC
cdr3_aa: CASSSYGTSGLAKNIQYF

j_call: TRBJ1-4
v_call: TRBV6-1
cdr3_length: 14
clone_size: few
d_call: NA
cdr3_nt: TGTGCCAGCAGTGACCAGGGCACTAATGAAAAACTGTTTTTT
cdr3_aa: CASSDQGTNEKLFF

j_call: TRBJ2-1
v_call: TRBV4-3
cdr3_length: 15
clone_size: few
d_call: TRBD2
cdr3_nt: TGCGCCAGCAGCCAAGTAACTAGCGGGAGTAATGAGCAGTTCTTC
cdr3_aa: CASSQVTSGSNEQFF

j_call: TRBJ2-7
v_call: TRBV5-1
cdr3_length: 14
clone_size: many
d_call: TRBD1
cdr3_nt: TGTGCCAGCAGTTTGGTGGGACAGGGCTACGAGCAGTACTTC
cdr3_aa: CASSLVGQGYEQYF

j_call: TRBJ2-7
v_call: TRBV20-1
cdr3_length: 15
clone_size: NA
d_call: TRBD2
cdr3_nt: TGCAGTGCTGCCCGGACTAGCGGGAGGGCTGGGGAGCAGTACTTC
cdr3_aa: CSAARTSGRAGEQYF

j_call: TRBJ2-7
v_call: TRBV12-5
cdr3_length: 12
clone_size: few
d_call: NA
cdr3_nt: TGTGCTAGTGGTTTGGGACGGGGACAACAGTACTTC
cdr3_aa: CASGLGRGQQYF

j_call: TRBJ2-4
v_call: TRBV10-1
cdr3_length: 16
clone_size: NA
d_call: TRBD1
cdr3_nt: TGCGCCAGCAGTGCAGACAGGGGGCCAGCCAAAAACATTCAGTACTTC
cdr3_aa: CASSADRGPAKNIQYF

j_call: TRBJ2-6
v_call: TRBV4-3
cdr3_length: 18
clone_size: NA
d_call: NA
cdr3_nt: TGCGCCAGCAGCCAAGAGGGCAGGGCTGTCTCTGGGGCCAACGGCCTGACTTTC
cdr3_aa: CASSQEGRAVSGANGLTF

j_call: TRBJ2-1
v_call: TRBV11-2
cdr3_length: 16
clone_size: NA
d_call: NA
cdr3_nt: TGTGCCAGCAGCTTCGCCCCCGACAGCTCCTACAATGAGCAGTTCTTC
cdr3_aa: CASSFAPDSSYNEQFF

j_call: TRBJ2-7
v_call: TRBV6-2/TRBV6-3
cdr3_length: 16
clone_size: few
d_call: NA
cdr3_nt: TGTGCCAGCAGTTACTTATTCAGCTATAGCTCCTACGAGCAGTACTTC
cdr3_aa: CASSYLFSYSSYEQYF

j_call: TRBJ1-5
v_call: TRBV28
cdr3_length: 16
clone_size: many
d_call: NA
cdr3_nt: TGTGCCAGCAGTTCTTACAGGGTATTTGGGGGCCAGCCCCAGCATTTT
cdr3_aa: CASSSYRVFGGQPQHF

j_call: TRBJ2-5
v_call: TRBV29-1
cdr3_length: 17
clone_size: many
d_call: TRBD2
cdr3_nt: TGCAGCGTTGAAGACAGGACTAGCGGGAGGGCCGGTGAGACCCAGTACTTC
cdr3_aa: CSVEDRTSGRAGETQYF

j_call: TRBJ2-1
v_call: TRBV7-2
cdr3_length: 17
clone_size: few
d_call: TRBD2
cdr3_nt: TGTGCCAGCAGCTTACGACTAGCGGGAGTCTATCCCAATGAGCAGTTCTTC
cdr3_aa: CASSLRLAGVYPNEQFF

j_call: TRBJ2-7
v_call: TRBV20-1
cdr3_length: 20
clone_size: NA
d_call: TRBD2
cdr3_nt: TGCAGTGCTAGTACCGCGACTAGCGGGAGGGCTAGAGTAAATTGGTACGAGCAGTACTTC
cdr3_aa: CSASTATSGRARVNWYEQYF

j_call: TRBJ2-7
v_call: TRBV20-1
cdr3_length: 14
clone_size: NA
d_call: TRBD2
cdr3_nt: TGCAGTGCTAGGGAAGCGGGAGCTCTCTACGAGCAGTACTTC
cdr3_aa: CSAREAGALYEQYF

j_call: TRBJ2-2
v_call: TRBV5-1
cdr3_length: 16
clone_size: NA
d_call: NA
cdr3_nt: TGCGCCAGCATGGTGGGTGAGGGGTCCAACACCGGGGAGCTGTTTTTT
cdr3_aa: CASMVGEGSNTGELFF

j_call: TRBJ2-5
v_call: TRBV5-6
cdr3_length: 15
clone_size: few
d_call: NA
cdr3_nt: TGTGCCAGCAGCTTCAGCCGCGGATTCCAAGAGACCCAGTACTTC
cdr3_aa: CASSFSRGFQETQYF

j_call: TRBJ2-7
v_call: TRBV4-3
cdr3_length: 17
clone_size: many
d_call: TRBD1
cdr3_nt: TGCGCCAGCAGCCAAGACCCCGGGACAGTCACACACTACGAGCAGTACTTC
cdr3_aa: CASSQDPGTVTHYEQYF

j_call: TRBJ2-1
v_call: TRBV7-2
cdr3_length: 12
clone_size: many
d_call: NA
cdr3_nt: TGTGCCAGCAGATTGGAGGTGGGTGAGCAGTTCTTC
cdr3_aa: CASRLEVGEQFF

j_call: TRBJ2-1
v_call: TRBV29-1
cdr3_length: 15
clone_size: many
d_call: NA
cdr3_nt: TGCAGCGTTGAAGGCGTGGGAAAGGGGTACAATGAGCAGTTCTTC
cdr3_aa: CSVEGVGKGYNEQFF

j_call: TRBJ1-5
v_call: TRBV6-1
cdr3_length: 13
clone_size: NA
d_call: NA
cdr3_nt: TGTGCCAGCAGTGAACCTGTACGCCAGCCCCAGCATTTT
cdr3_aa: CASSEPVRQPQHF

j_call: TRBJ2-1
v_call: TRBV30
cdr3_length: 15
clone_size: NA
d_call: TRBD2
cdr3_nt: TGTGCCTGGAGCCTGGGACTAGCGGGAGGTGGAGAGCAGTTCTTC
cdr3_aa: CAWSLGLAGGGEQFF

j_call: TRBJ1-4
v_call: TRBV29-1
cdr3_length: 14
clone_size: few
d_call: NA
cdr3_nt: TGCAGCGCCCACAGGGTTGCAACTAATGAAAAACTGTTTTTT
cdr3_aa: CSAHRVATNEKLFF

j_call: TRBJ2-3
v_call: TRBV28
cdr3_length: 15
clone_size: NA
d_call: TRBD2
cdr3_nt: TGTGCCAGCAGCCCGGTGGGGGCGGGAGGGAATACGCAGTATTTT
cdr3_aa: CASSPVGAGGNTQYF

j_call: TRBJ2-5
v_call: TRBV9
cdr3_length: 17
clone_size: NA
d_call: NA
cdr3_nt: TGTGCCAGCAGCGTTTTGCCCGGGACAAACAACCAAGAGACCCAGTACTTC
cdr3_aa: CASSVLPGTNNQETQYF

j_call: TRBJ2-1
v_call: TRBV18
cdr3_length: 15
clone_size: NA
d_call: NA
cdr3_nt: TGTGCCAGCTCACCATCGGCTAGCTGGTACAATGAGCAGTTCTTC
cdr3_aa: CASSPSASWYNEQFF

j_call: TRBJ2-1
v_call: TRBV4-3
cdr3_length: 15
clone_size: NA
d_call: TRBD2
cdr3_nt: TGCGCCAGCAGCCAAGACCAGCGGGAGAGCAATGAGCAGTTCTTC
cdr3_aa: CASSQDQRESNEQFF

j_call: TRBJ2-3
v_call: TRBV7-2
cdr3_length: 16
clone_size: few
d_call: NA
cdr3_nt: TGTGCCAGCAGCTTACCGCGGGCGGGCAGCCCCGATACGCAGTATTTT
cdr3_aa: CASSLPRAGSPDTQYF

j_call: TRBJ1-3
v_call: TRBV29-1
cdr3_length: 14
clone_size: NA
d_call: NA
cdr3_nt: TGCAGCGTTGTTCCGGGAAGCTCTGGAAACACCATATATTTT
cdr3_aa: CSVVPGSSGNTIYF

j_call: TRBJ2-1
v_call: TRBV6-5
cdr3_length: 15
clone_size: few
d_call: NA
cdr3_nt: TGTGCCAGCAGTTACTCAACTAGAGCTAACAATGAGCAGTTCTTC
cdr3_aa: CASSYSTRANNEQFF

j_call: TRBJ1-2
v_call: TRBV5-1
cdr3_length: 12
clone_size: few
d_call: NA
cdr3_nt: TGCGCCAGCAGCTATGGACACGACGGCTACACCTTC
cdr3_aa: CASSYGHDGYTF

j_call: TRBJ1-5
v_call: TRBV23-1
cdr3_length: 15
clone_size: NA
d_call: NA
cdr3_nt: TGCGCCAGCAGTCAAGGGCAGCATAGCAATCAGCCCCAGCATTTT
cdr3_aa: CASSQGQHSNQPQHF

j_call: TRBJ1-2
v_call: TRBV5-6
cdr3_length: 14
clone_size: NA
d_call: TRBD1
cdr3_nt: TGTGCCAGCACCGCGACAGGGACCCACTATGGCTACACCTTC
cdr3_aa: CASTATGTHYGYTF

j_call: TRBJ2-1
v_call: TRBV6-2/TRBV6-3
cdr3_length: 17
clone_size: NA
d_call: NA
cdr3_nt: TGTGCCAGCAGTTACTCTCGCGGATCCACTCCCTACAATGAGCAGTTCTTC
cdr3_aa: CASSYSRGSTPYNEQFF

j_call: TRBJ2-6
v_call: TRBV12-3/TRBV12-4
cdr3_length: 15
clone_size: few
d_call: NA
cdr3_nt: TGTGCCAGCAGTTTTGACGGCTCTGGGGCCAACGTCCTGACTTTC
cdr3_aa: CASSFDGSGANVLTF

j_call: TRBJ2-1
v_call: TRBV20-1
cdr3_length: 16
clone_size: NA
d_call: TRBD2
cdr3_nt: TGCAGTGCTGGGACTAGCGGGAGGGCCTCCTACAATGAGCAGTTCTTC
cdr3_aa: CSAGTSGRASYNEQFF

j_call: TRBJ2-7
v_call: TRBV6-2/TRBV6-3
cdr3_length: 12
clone_size: few
d_call: NA
cdr3_nt: TGTGCCAGCAGAGACTCCCGGGGCTCTGGCAACTTC
cdr3_aa: CASRDSRGSGNF

j_call: TRBJ1-1
v_call: TRBV28
cdr3_length: 16
clone_size: few
d_call: NA
cdr3_nt: TGTGCCAGCAGTTTATTTAACTACTATTCGAACACTGAAGCTTTCTTT
cdr3_aa: CASSLFNYYSNTEAFF

j_call: TRBJ1-5
v_call: TRBV6-2/TRBV6-3
cdr3_length: 16
clone_size: NA
d_call: NA
cdr3_nt: TGTGCCAGCAGTTACGCTGGGCATCGTAGCAATCAGCCCCAGCATTTT
cdr3_aa: CASSYAGHRSNQPQHF

j_call: TRBJ1-2
v_call: TRBV29-1
cdr3_length: 11
clone_size: many
d_call: TRBD1
cdr3_nt: TGCAGCTCAACAGGGGGCTATGGCTACACCTTC
cdr3_aa: CSSTGGYGYTF

j_call: TRBJ2-2
v_call: TRBV5-5
cdr3_length: 13
clone_size: few
d_call: NA
cdr3_nt: TGTGCCAGCAGCCCGACGCCGGATGGGGAGCTGTTTTTT
cdr3_aa: CASSPTPDGELFF

j_call: TRBJ1-2
v_call: TRBV21-1
cdr3_length: 15
clone_size: NA
d_call: NA
cdr3_nt: TGTGCCAGCAGGAAAGGATACAGGACTAACTATGGCTACACCTTC
cdr3_aa: CASRKGYRTNYGYTF

j_call: TRBJ1-1
v_call: TRBV20-1
cdr3_length: 11
clone_size: many
d_call: NA
cdr3_nt: TGCAGTCCCTGGGAGGGCCTGGGAGCTTTCTTT
cdr3_aa: CSPWEGLGAFF

j_call: TRBJ2-1
v_call: TRBV20-1
cdr3_length: 16
clone_size: NA
d_call: TRBD2
cdr3_nt: TGCAGTGCTAGACCCACGCTAGCGGTGTACTACAATGAGCAGTTCTTC
cdr3_aa: CSARPTLAVYYNEQFF

j_call: TRBJ2-6
v_call: TRBV5-1
cdr3_length: 18
clone_size: NA
d_call: NA
cdr3_nt: TGCGCCAGCAGCCCAACCGGGACGCCAAGCTCTGGGGCCAACGTCCTGACTTTC
cdr3_aa: CASSPTGTPSSGANVLTF

j_call: TRBJ2-2
v_call: TRBV18
cdr3_length: 16
clone_size: few
d_call: NA
cdr3_nt: TGTGCCAGCTCACCGGGGCCCCCGGCGAACACCGGGGAGCTGTTTTTT
cdr3_aa: CASSPGPPANTGELFF

j_call: TRBJ2-2
v_call: TRBV19
cdr3_length: 16
clone_size: NA
d_call: NA
cdr3_nt: TGTGCCAGTAGTTCTAGGGGCCTCCCGAACACCGGGGAGCTGTTTTTT
cdr3_aa: CASSSRGLPNTGELFF

j_call: TRBJ2-5
v_call: TRBV7-2
cdr3_length: 15
clone_size: many
d_call: NA
cdr3_nt: TGTGCCAGCAGCCCCCAGACAGGCTTACAAGAGACCCAGTACTTC
cdr3_aa: CASSPQTGLQETQYF

j_call: TRBJ2-7
v_call: TRBV7-2
cdr3_length: 15
clone_size: many
d_call: TRBD1
cdr3_nt: TGTGCCAGCAGCTTAGTACAGGGGATGACCTACGAGCAGTACTTC
cdr3_aa: CASSLVQGMTYEQYF

j_call: TRBJ2-7
v_call: TRBV9
cdr3_length: 14
clone_size: few
d_call: NA
cdr3_nt: TGTGCCAGCAGCGTAGACGGCAGGGCCTACGAGCAGTACTTC
cdr3_aa: CASSVDGRAYEQYF

j_call: TRBJ1-5
v_call: TRBV2
cdr3_length: 13
clone_size: NA
d_call: NA
cdr3_nt: TGTGCCAGCTTGCAGGAACCCAATCAGCCCCAGCATTTT
cdr3_aa: CASLQEPNQPQHF

j_call: TRBJ1-2
v_call: TRBV7-2
cdr3_length: 15
clone_size: NA
d_call: NA
cdr3_nt: TGTGCCAGCAGCTTAGCGGACGATGGATGGTATGGCTACACCTTC
cdr3_aa: CASSLADDGWYGYTF

j_call: TRBJ2-7
v_call: TRBV28
cdr3_length: 14
clone_size: NA
d_call: NA
cdr3_nt: TGTGCCAGCAGTTTATGGGGCGAAGAGGGCGAGCAGTACTTC
cdr3_aa: CASSLWGEEGEQYF

j_call: TRBJ2-1
v_call: TRBV6-2/TRBV6-3
cdr3_length: 18
clone_size: NA
d_call: NA
cdr3_nt: TGTGCCAGCAAACCTTCTAGTGGTGGGCTAGTGTCCTACAATGAGCAGTTCTTC
cdr3_aa: CASKPSSGGLVSYNEQFF

j_call: TRBJ2-2
v_call: TRBV5-1
cdr3_length: 16
clone_size: NA
d_call: NA
cdr3_nt: TGCGCCAGCAGCCCGACCCTGCGGTCTAACACCGGGGAGCTGTTTTTT
cdr3_aa: CASSPTLRSNTGELFF

j_call: TRBJ2-4
v_call: TRBV29-1
cdr3_length: 15
clone_size: many
d_call: TRBD1
cdr3_nt: TGCAGCGTCCTGGCATTAGACAGGGGGCTTTACATTCAGTACTTC
cdr3_aa: CSVLALDRGLYIQYF